The 27 T cell receptor beta chains below were found in one sample sequenced in a study of cytomegalovirus exposure and HLA in healthy donors. The PCR had 60 Vbeta and 13 Jbeta primers. Data came from immunoSEQ multiplex PCR; TCRdb stores just in-frame clones and leaves some out. The repertoire consists of 180,000 or so clones, with roughly 84% occurring once and the leading ten covering roughly 1.5%. Source material: PBMCs. The receptors derive from a male donor in good health and CMV-seronegative.

The chain has TRBV5-6 and TRBJ2-7; 7 bases agree with TRBD1. The ends lost 4 bases at V and 0 bases at J; junction bases unmatched: 7. The germline V gene encodes CDR1 SGHDT and CDR2 YYEEEE. CDR3 length: 15 amino acids. The CDR3 bases are TGTGCCAGCAGCAAGGGACAGACGAGCTCCTACGAGCAGTACTTC. Amino acid sequence: CASSKGQTSSYEQYF.

The chain recombines TRBV6-5 with TRBJ2-7; 11 bases line up with TRBD2. The germline V gene has CDR1 MNHEY and CDR2 SVGAGI. The CDR3 runs to 15 residues. V trimming: 4 bases; J trimming: 3 bases; junction bases outside the gene matches: 5. The CDR3 coding sequence is TGTGCCAGCAGTTCCCTAGCGGGGGGCCTCTACGAGCAGTACTTC. Translation: CASSSLAGGLYEQYF.

The V gene is TRBV6-5, the J gene TRBJ2-7; 10 positions match TRBD2. This CDR3 is 15 amino acids long. Per germline, CDR1 MNHEY and CDR2 SVGAGI. Trimming took 5 bases from V and 3 from J; bases not matched to a gene: 7. The CDR3 nucleotides are TGTGCCAGCAGTCCAAGGACTAGCGGAAACTACGAGCAGTACTTC. Translating gives CASSPRTSGNYEQYF.

This chain links TRBV5-4 with TRBJ1-1; D remains unclear. Germline lookup yields CDR1 SGHNT and CDR2 YYREEE (reference sequence). With 8 bases removed from V and 2 bases from J, the gap between germline ends came to 13 bases. There are 13 residues in the CDR3. In nucleotides, the CDR3 is TGTGCCAGTTCGTCCCGGGAAAACACTGAAGCTTTCTTT. Its protein is CASSSRENTEAFF.

The genes are TRBV2 and TRBJ2-3; 7 nucleotides align to TRBD1. V was pared by 6 bases and J by 3 bases, with 3 bases of the junction left unmatched. The CDR3 contains 13 residues. Germline CDR1 and CDR2: SNHLY and FYNNEI. CDR3 in DNA: TGTGCCAGCAGGGGACAGTTGACAGATACGCAGTATTTT. Its translation: CASRGQLTDTQYF.

The chain employs TRBV21-1 and TRBJ2-4; the D call in the table, TRBD1, was not verified against the DNA. TRBV21-1 is a recognized pseudogene. The CDR3 spans 15 residues. This CDR3 is CASRKSGAGKGIQYF. The CDR3 bases are TGTGCCAGCAGAAAAAGTGGCGCAGGGAAGGGCATTCAGTACTTC.

The V call is TRBV7-9, the J call TRBJ1-1, with D unclear. V was shortened by 3 bases and J by 6 bases, with 8 bases between the two germline ends. This CDR3 region has 12 residues. Germline V gene lookup returns CDR1 SEHNR and CDR2 FQNEAQ (reference sequence). CDR3 region: CASSFLEAEAFF. Written as DNA, the CDR3 is TGTGCCAGCAGCTTCCTCGAGGCTGAAGCTTTCTTT. Full variable domain (rest looked up from reference TRBV7-9 and TRBJ1-1): DTGVSQNPRHKITKRGQNVTFRCDPISEHNRLYWYRQTLGQGPEFLTYFQNEAQLEKSRLLSDRFSAERPKGSFSTLEIQRTEQGDSAMYLCASSFLEAEAFFGQGTRLTVV.

This clone has more than one count but fewer than ten. V and J are TRBV2 and TRBJ1-1; D possibly corresponds to TRBD1 (6 bases). Germline CDR1 and CDR2: SNHLY and FYNNEI. The length of the CDR3 is 15 residues. V was cut by 4 bases and J by 0 bases, with 12 bases left in between. CDR3 region: CASSVRQAMNTEAFF. DNA of the CDR3: TGTGCCAGCAGTGTTAGACAGGCGATGAACACTGAAGCTTTCTTT.

The chain joins TRBV27 to TRBJ2-7; 9 positions match TRBD2. CDR1 is MNHEY, CDR2 SMNVEV, per germline (reference sequence). Germline trimming cut 0 bases from V and 4 bases from J; bases unmatched to any gene: 1. The CDR3 extends over 14 amino acids. CDR3 DNA: TGTGCCAGCAGTTTATCGCGGGGGGGTTACGAGCAGTACTTC. It specifies CASSLSRGGYEQYF.

The V gene is TRBV28, the J gene TRBJ1-1; D call uncertain. V dropped 6 bases and J dropped 0 bases, with 11 bases sitting between them. The CDR3 length is 14 residues. Germline CDR1 and CDR2: MDHEN and SYDVKM. CDR3 coding DNA: TGTGCCAGCAGCCTTACAACCATGAACACTGAAGCTTTCTTT. Amino acid sequence: CASSLTTMNTEAFF.

The V gene is TRBV5-4, the J gene TRBJ1-2; 9 bases match TRBD1. Germline lookup yields CDR1 SGHNT and CDR2 YYREEE (reference sequence). The trim removed 2 bases at V and 4 bases at J, leaving 12 bases unmatched. The CDR3 runs to 17 residues. The CDR3 here is CASSLPSGQGVTYGYTF. CDR3 nucleotide sequence: TGTGCCAGCAGCTTACCTTCGGGACAGGGTGTTACCTATGGCTACACCTTC.

This clone was counted a few times. This sequence joins TRBV9 and TRBJ2-2; no definite D call. The germline CDR1 and CDR2 sequences are SGDLS and YYNGEE. This CDR3 contains 13 residues. V was pared by 1 base and J by 5 bases, with 6 bases between. The CDR3 DNA follows: TGTGCCAGCAGCGTATCCCTTACCGGGGAGCTGTTTTTT. Translated: CASSVSLTGELFF.

V is TRBV9 and J is TRBJ2-1, with D possibly TRBD2 on 6 matching bases. Germline V gives CDR1 SGDLS, CDR2 YYNGEE. Between the trimmed V and J ends, which lost 0 bases and 7 bases, there was a span of 14 bases. This CDR3 is 15 amino acids long. CDR3 in amino acids: CASSVEAGGRNEQFF. Here the CDR3 DNA reads TGTGCCAGCAGCGTAGAAGCGGGTGGGAGGAATGAGCAGTTCTTC.

This chain uses TRBV7-8 with TRBJ1-1; D gene uncertain. Germline assignment: CDR1 SGHVS and CDR2 FQNEAQ. The V gene lost 3 bases and the J gene lost 7 bases, with 15 bases spanning the gap. This CDR3 contains 14 residues. The CDR3 DNA reads as TGTGCCAGCAGCTTCCTAGACACGGGGATTGAAGCTTTCTTT. Protein: CASSFLDTGIEAFF.

V gene TRBV11-3 combines with J gene TRBJ2-2; 7 nucleotides line up with TRBD2. Unmatched junction bases numbered 11, after V lost 4 bases and J lost 6 bases. The germline CDR1 and CDR2 sequences are SGHNT and YENEEA. CDR3 length: 16 amino acids. The CDR3 nucleotides are TGTGCCAGCAGCTCTCTGGGGCGGGAGTGGTCCGGGGAGCTGTTTTTT. This sequence encodes CASSSLGREWSGELFF. Combining the CDR3 with reference TRBV11-3 and TRBJ2-2 gives the whole variable domain EAGVVQSPRYKIIEKKQPVAFWCNPISGHNTLYWYLQNLGQGPELLIRYENEEAVDDSQLPKDRFSAERLKGVDSTLKIQPAELGDSAVYLCASSSLGREWSGELFFGEGSRLTVL.

The chain uses TRBV19 and TRBJ1-2; TRBD1 is a possible D gene (6 bases). Germline-derived CDR1 and CDR2 are LNHDA and SQIVND (reference sequence). The germline V and J ends were trimmed by 4 bases and 3 bases, with 18 bases remaining between them. This CDR3 is built from 16 residues. In DNA form, the CDR3 reads TGTGCCAGTAGTAGGTCCGGAGTCGCAGGGGACTATGGCTACACCTTC. As protein: CASSRSGVAGDYGYTF.

In its sample, this clone was seen a few times. This sequence joins TRBV4-1 and TRBJ2-7, with 12 nucleotides matching TRBD2. Unmatched junction bases numbered 3, after V lost 2 bases and J lost 4 bases. The CDR3 has 15 residues. CDR1 MGHRA and CDR2 YSYEKL come from the germline V gene. The CDR3 DNA is TGCGCCAGCAGCCAAACTAGCGGGAGGACTTACGAGCAGTACTTC. Amino acids: CASSQTSGRTYEQYF.

The rearrangement joins TRBV29-1 to TRBJ2-1; maybe TRBD2 (6 bases). The CDR3 is 14 residues long. Trimming pared 7 bases from V and 3 bases from J, leaving 16 bases between. The V gene's germline CDR1 is SQVTM and CDR2 ANQGSEA. CDR3 protein: CSAGREGSYNEQFF. CDR3 sequence (DNA): TGCAGCGCCGGGCGGGAAGGCAGCTACAATGAGCAGTTCTTC.

V usage is TRBV5-1 and J usage is TRBJ2-2, with D possibly being TRBD2 (5 bases). Germline V lookup: CDR1 SGHRS, CDR2 YFSETQ. This CDR3 region has 16 residues. V lost 0 bases and J 3 bases, leaving 12 bases between the germline ends. CDR3 sequence (DNA): TGCGCCAGCAGCTTGGTAGGTGGGAGAGACACCGGGGAGCTGTTTTTT. Residues: CASSLVGGRDTGELFF.

V and J are TRBV13 and TRBJ2-7; 9 nucleotides match TRBD1. J lost 5 bases, V lost 5 bases, and 10 bases had no gene match. Per germline, CDR1 PRHDT and CDR2 FYEKMQ (reference sequence). CDR3 length equals 15 residues. CDR3 sequence reads: CASSKPGQGIHEQYF. The CDR3 nucleotides are TGTGCCAGCAGCAAACCCGGACAGGGGATCCACGAGCAGTACTTC.

The chain has TRBV10-2 and TRBJ2-1; a possible D gene is TRBD1 (6 bases). Germline assignment: CDR1 WSHSY and CDR2 SAAADI. The V gene lost 8 bases and the J gene lost 1 base, with 9 bases spanning the gap. CDR3 length: 13 residues. In nucleotides, the CDR3 is TGCGCCAGCCGGCAGGGGTCCTACAATGAGCAGTTCTTC. It translates to CASRQGSYNEQFF.

The V call is TRBV4-3, the J call TRBJ1-1, with 7 bases fitting TRBD1. CDR3 size: 14 residues. CDR1 is LGHNA, CDR2 YSLEER, per germline. V gave up 4 bases and J gave up 5 bases; unmatched junction bases: 7. CDR3: CASSPRDSLTEAFF. CDR3 nucleotide sequence: TGCGCCAGCAGCCCGCGGGACAGCTTAACTGAAGCTTTCTTT.

The chain is built from TRBV6-5 and TRBJ2-1; tentatively, D is TRBD1 (6 bases). Between the trimmed V and J ends, which lost 5 bases and 3 bases, there was a span of 11 bases. Germline V gene data show CDR1 as MNHEY and CDR2 as SVGAGI. The CDR3 contains 14 residues. The CDR3 coding sequence is TGTGCCAGCAGTGAGGGGGAAAGCTACAATGAGCAGTTCTTC. Translation gives CASSEGESYNEQFF.

The chain recombines TRBV7-9 with TRBJ2-2; a possible D gene is TRBD2 (5 bases). The CDR3 extends over 17 amino acids. Looked up from germline, CDR1 is SEHNR and CDR2 is FQNEAQ (reference sequence). The germline V and J ends were trimmed by 2 bases and 5 bases, with 18 bases remaining between them. CDR3 in amino acids: CASSLIPSGIITGELFF. DNA for the CDR3: TGTGCCAGCAGCTTAATTCCGTCGGGGATCATAACCGGGGAGCTGTTTTTT.

This clone was picked up a small number of times. This chain connects TRBV5-4 to TRBJ1-2; 7 nucleotides align to TRBD1. CDR1 and CDR2 (germline): SGHNT, YYREEE (reference sequence). The V and J ends lost 3 bases and 2 bases, in that order; junction bases with no gene match: 1. The CDR3 covers 13 residues. The CDR3 spells CASSSQGNYGYTF. The CDR3 bases are TGTGCCAGCAGCTCACAGGGGAACTATGGCTACACCTTC. Variable domain in full (rest from reference TRBV5-4 and TRBJ1-2): ETGVTQSPTHLIKTRGQQVTLRCSSQSGHNTVSWYQQALGQGPQFIFQYYREEENGRGNFPPRFSGLQFPNYSSELNVNALELDDSALYLCASSSQGNYGYTFGSGTRLTVV.

This clone was counted a few times. This chain connects TRBV7-2 to TRBJ1-6, with D hard to call. V was pared by 5 bases and J by 7 bases, with 12 bases between. This CDR3 has 14 residues. Per the germline V gene, CDR1 is SGHTA and CDR2 is FQGNSA. The CDR3 region has the DNA TGTGCCAGCAGCCCCGCGGGGAGGAATTCACCCCTCCACTTT. Translated: CASSPAGRNSPLHF. The whole variable domain, filled in from reference TRBV7-2 and TRBJ1-6, reads GAGVSQSPSNKVTEKGKDVELRCDPISGHTALYWYRQSLGQGLEFLIYFQGNSAPDKSGLPSDRFSAERTGGSVSTLTIQRTQQEDSAVYLCASSPAGRNSPLHFGNGTRLTVT.

This clone was seen only once. The rearrangement links TRBV7-2 to TRBJ2-7, with 8 bases identical to TRBD1. The CDR3 loop spans 18 amino acids. The J segment lost 3 bases and the V segment lost 2 bases, leaving 15 bases of the junction unmatched. CDR1 is SGHTA, CDR2 FQGNSA, per germline. This CDR3 is CASSLPIIRTGSIYEQYF. In DNA, the CDR3 is TGTGCCAGCAGCTTACCTATAATCCGGACAGGGAGCATCTACGAGCAGTACTTC.